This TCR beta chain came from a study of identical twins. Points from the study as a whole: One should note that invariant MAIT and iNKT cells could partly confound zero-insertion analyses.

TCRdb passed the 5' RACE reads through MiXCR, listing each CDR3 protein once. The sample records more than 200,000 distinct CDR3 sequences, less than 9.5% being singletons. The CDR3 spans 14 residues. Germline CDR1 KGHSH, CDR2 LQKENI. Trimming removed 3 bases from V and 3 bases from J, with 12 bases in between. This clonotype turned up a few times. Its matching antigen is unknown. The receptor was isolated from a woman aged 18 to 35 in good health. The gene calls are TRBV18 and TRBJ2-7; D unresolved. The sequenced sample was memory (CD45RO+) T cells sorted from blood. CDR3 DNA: TGTGCCAGCTCACCTTCAGCCCTATACTACGAGCAGTACTTC. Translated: CASSPSALYYEQYF.